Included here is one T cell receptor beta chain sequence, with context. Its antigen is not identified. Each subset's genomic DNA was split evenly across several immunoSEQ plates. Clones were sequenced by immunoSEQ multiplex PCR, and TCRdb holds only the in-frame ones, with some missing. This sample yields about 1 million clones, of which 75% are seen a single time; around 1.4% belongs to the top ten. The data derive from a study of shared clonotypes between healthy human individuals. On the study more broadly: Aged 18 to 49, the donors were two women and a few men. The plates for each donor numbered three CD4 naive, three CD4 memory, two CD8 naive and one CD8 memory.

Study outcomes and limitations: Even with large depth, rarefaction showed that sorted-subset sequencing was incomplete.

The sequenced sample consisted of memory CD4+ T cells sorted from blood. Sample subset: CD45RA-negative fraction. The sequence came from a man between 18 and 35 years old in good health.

For the CDR3, the DNA is TGTGCCAGTAGTATTGGAAGCTCCTATAATTCACCCCTCCACTTT. Residues: CASSIGSSYNSPLHF. This rearrangement joins TRBV19 to TRBJ1-6, with no clear D. CDR3 length: 15 residues. Germline CDR1 LNHDA, CDR2 SQIVND (reference sequence). Trimming removed 3 bases from V and 0 bases from J, with 6 bases in between.